Sequencing of this TCR beta chain was carried out in a study of cytomegalovirus exposure and HLA in healthy donors. The count of this clone is one. Trimming pared 4 bases from V and 8 bases from J, leaving 15 bases between. In germline, CDR1 is SGHNT, CDR2 YYREEE (reference sequence). CDR3 length: 14 residues. Researchers ran the PCR with 60 Vbeta and 13 Jbeta primers. This table comes from immunoSEQ multiplex PCR, and its TCRdb copy is limited to in-frame clones, with some not included. The table includes about 180,000 clones, 70% to 85% detected once. The receptor was isolated from a woman aged 60-70 years in good health and CMV-seropositive. Sequenced input: PBMCs. The V and J genes are TRBV5-4 and TRBJ1-4; D possibly corresponds to TRBD1 (6 bases). This CDR3 is CASSLDSGREKLFF. Here the CDR3 DNA reads TGTGCCAGCAGCCTGGACAGCGGTCGGGAAAAACTGTTTTTT. Drawing the rest from reference TRBV5-4 and TRBJ1-4, the complete variable domain is ETGVTQSPTHLIKTRGQQVTLRCSSQSGHNTVSWYQQALGQGPQFIFQYYREEENGRGNFPPRFSGLQFPNYSSELNVNALELDDSALYLCASSLDSGREKLFFGSGTQLSVL.